The TCR beta chain described here comes from a study of CD8 T cells in Susac syndrome. A quantity of about 0.5 to 1 ug RNA underwent reverse transcription using random hexamers. Across 54 Vbeta and 13 Jbeta, immunoSEQ multiplex PCR amplified TCR beta CDR3. TCRdb itself ran the immunoSEQ multiplex PCR reads through MiXCR, one entry per CDR3 protein. The sample shows under 200,000 distinct CDR3 sequences, around 96% of them seen only once. The CDR3 consists of 15 residues. The V gene end was trimmed by 4 bases and the J gene end by 9 bases; junction bases not matched to a gene: 14. CDR1 and CDR2 from the germline V gene are LGHNA and YNFKEQ. CD8+ and CD4+ blood T cells underwent TCR beta sequencing. Bulk CD8+ and CD4+ cells came from magnetic negative isolation; CD8+ TEMRA by FACS.

The chain has TRBV4-2 and TRBJ2-5, with 7 bases identical to TRBD1. This clonotype was obtained from a human donor in good health. Sample: CD4+ T cells from PBMCs. For the CDR3, the DNA is TGTGCCAGCAGCCCCGATGGTGCAGGGGGTACGCCCCAGTACTTC. Translated: CASSPDGAGGTPQYF.